Listed below are T cell receptor beta chains from one sample, sequenced in a study of blood T cells in healthy people across ages. One entry per CDR3 protein results from TCRdb running MiXCR on the 5' RACE reads. The data show about 830,000 distinct CDR3 sequences, 62% seen once. Sequenced sample: blood. The receptor source for this set is a man aged 30 to 39 in good health. Each CDR3 is given with its conserved first and last residue. D genes are given only for firm matches. Only some rows state a clone size, as once, few, many or a class for expanded clones.

d_call	v_call	j_call	clone_size	cdr3_nt	cdr3_aa
NA	TRBV2	TRBJ2-7	NA	TGTGCCAGCAGTGAAGCGGGCAGGGTCTACGAGCAGTACTTC	CASSEAGRVYEQYF
TRBD2	TRBV12-3/TRBV12-4	TRBJ2-4	once	TGTGCCAGCACCAGGACTAGCGCGGGTCGGGAGCAGTACTTC	CASTRTSAGREQYF
NA	TRBV4-2	TRBJ2-2	NA	TGTGCCAGCAGCCAAGCGTCCGGGGAGCTGTTTTTT	CASSQASGELFF
TRBD1	TRBV6-1	TRBJ1-5	NA	TGTGCCATCGACAGGGACCATCAGCCCCAGCATTTT	CAIDRDHQPQHF
TRBD1	TRBV15	TRBJ2-1	once	TGTGCCGCCAGCAGAGATTCCGGGACAGGGTTCGATGAGCAGTTCTTC	CAASRDSGTGFDEQFF
NA	TRBV28	TRBJ2-1	many	TGTGCCAGCAGTTTAAGTGAAGGGCTTGGGACGGCCTACAATGAGCAGTTCTTC	CASSLSEGLGTAYNEQFF
TRBD1	TRBV25-1	TRBJ1-2	few	TGTGCCAGCAGTCATCAACAGGGGTACTATGGCTACACCTTC	CASSHQQGYYGYTF
TRBD2	TRBV27	TRBJ2-3	NA	TGTGCCAGCAGTTTATATAGCGGGGGGGTTCTAGGTGCGCAGTATTTT	CASSLYSGGVLGAQYF
TRBD1	TRBV20-1	TRBJ1-2	NA	TGCAGTGCACAGACAGGGGGTGTTGTGGGCTACACCTTC	CSAQTGGVVGYTF
TRBD1	TRBV2	TRBJ1-2	NA	TGTGCCAGCAGTCCAACGGGACAGGTCAACGCCACCGCTAACGGCTACACCTTC	CASSPTGQVNATANGYTF
NA	TRBV15	TRBJ1-1	NA	TGTGCCACCAGCAGACCGGGACGGTTGAACACTGAAGCTTTCTTT	CATSRPGRLNTEAFF
NA	TRBV7-2	TRBJ2-3	NA	TGTGCCAGCAGCTCCGTCTGGCAGCCTAGCACAGATACGCAGTATTTT	CASSSVWQPSTDTQYF
NA	TRBV29-1	TRBJ2-5	NA	TGCAGCGTTGGTAATACTAGAGAAGAGACCCAGTACTTC	CSVGNTREETQYF
TRBD2	TRBV12-3/TRBV12-4	TRBJ2-1	NA	TGTGCCAGCAGTAAGGGACTAGCGGGGAAGCAGTTCTTC	CASSKGLAGKQFF
NA	TRBV7-9	TRBJ1-2	NA	TGTGCCAGCAGCCCAGATGGGCGTGGAGAGTTGGACGGCTACACCTTC	CASSPDGRGELDGYTF
TRBD2	TRBV4-3	TRBJ2-4	few	TGCGCCAGCAGCCAAGACGGCGGGGGGGGCAAAAACATTCAGTACTTC	CASSQDGGGGKNIQYF
NA	TRBV2	TRBJ2-7	once	TGTGCCAGCCAGTATATAGGACGCCCCTACGAGCAGTACTTC	CASQYIGRPYEQYF
TRBD1	TRBV27	TRBJ2-7	few	TGTGCCAGCAGTTTATCGGACAGGTTCTACGAGCAGTACTTC	CASSLSDRFYEQYF
NA	TRBV20-1	TRBJ2-5	NA	TGCAGTGCCCTGAGGGTAGAGACCCAGTACTTC	CSALRVETQYF
TRBD1	TRBV7-9	TRBJ2-7	NA	TGTGCCGGTGGCTGGACAGGGGGCTACGAGCAGTACTTC	CAGGWTGGYEQYF
NA	TRBV20-1	TRBJ2-7	NA	TGCAGTGCTGTCCTGGGGAGCTCCTACGAGCAGTACTTC	CSAVLGSSYEQYF
NA	TRBV6-2/TRBV6-3	TRBJ1-1	NA	TGTGCCAGCAGTCGACAGACAAGGAACACTGAAGCTTTCTTT	CASSRQTRNTEAFF
TRBD2	TRBV5-5	TRBJ2-2	NA	TGTGCCAGCAGCTTTATTCCTGCGGGGGGGCGGAACACCGGGGAGCTGTTTTTT	CASSFIPAGGRNTGELFF
NA	TRBV10-3	TRBJ2-1	NA	TGTGCCATCAGTGCCCTTAATGAGCAGTTCTTC	CAISALNEQFF
NA	TRBV7-2	TRBJ2-7	NA	TGTGCCAGCAGCTTACTCGGGACACCCTTCGAGCAGTACTTC	CASSLLGTPFEQYF
TRBD2	TRBV4-3	TRBJ2-7	NA	TGCGCCAGCAGCCAAGGGAGCGGGGGCTCCTACGAGCAGTACTTC	CASSQGSGGSYEQYF
NA	TRBV12-3/TRBV12-4	TRBJ1-4	NA	TGTGCCAGCAGCACCGTTGCTAATGAAAAACTGTTTTTT	CASSTVANEKLFF